This TCR beta chain was found in a study of vaccination and CD4 T cells after COVID-19. The treatment: roughly 10-day PBMC culture with coronavirus spike peptide pools or control peptides (ViraFEST assay). The ViraFEST method relied on peptide pools to expand antigen-specific T cells, followed by TCR sequencing. With regard to this clonotype: Its specificity is unknown.

Overall study results and limits: Spike mono-reactivity was found in 304 of the 307 vaccine-specific clones identified in convalescent patients. Looking at convalescent patients, a median roughly 83% of reactive clones were present only post-vaccination.

Per germline, CDR1 MRHNA and CDR2 SNTAGT. V was trimmed by 2 bases and J by 2 bases, leaving 10 bases between them. The CDR3 is 14 amino acids. The Oncomine TCR Beta short-read assay sequenced DNA from cultured CD4+ T cells. TCRdb recomputed calls from the PCR reads with MiXCR, one row per CDR3 protein. The sample has tens of thousands of distinct CDR3 sequences, around 49% seen once. The chain couples TRBV6-4 to TRBJ2-7, with D possibly TRBD2 on 5 matching bases. The origin of this receptor is a human donor who had recovered from COVID-19. The sequenced sample consisted of CD4+ T cells from blood, cultured in vitro. CDR3 region: CASSDREIPYEQYF. For the CDR3, the DNA is TGTGCCAGCAGTGACAGGGAGATCCCCTACGAGCAGTACTTC.